This entry is about one T cell receptor (beta chain). This sample was taken from a study of blood T cell repertoires in COVID-19. Study overall: Acute and convalescent COVID-19 specimens originated in the United States, Italy and Spain. Sample material is recorded as cDNA or gDNA derived from T cells, B-cell-depleted T cells, or PBMCs.

Original handling: Reference gene primers were amplified, and this amplification served to estimate nucleated cell counts. Assay used: immunoSEQ multiplex PCR; TCRdb lists only in-frame clones, some missing. The D gene and trimming were derived from the DNA, and the V and J assignments and clone size from that table. The repertoire holds more than 90,000 clones, approximately 80% seen once, with about 2.5% in the top ten. Trimming took off 1 base at V and 12 bases at J, with 19 bases between the two ends. CDR1 and CDR2 (germline): MNHNS, SASEGT. The CDR3 covers 15 residues. Sequencing used peripheral blood. This chain links TRBV6-1 with TRBJ2-1; possibly TRBD2 for D (6 bases). This clonotype was obtained from a man aged 45 to 65 with acute or convalescent COVID-19. The CDR3 is CASSEVGVVGRRQFF. CDR3 coding DNA: TGTGCCAGCAGTGAAGTGGGGGTGGTGGGGAGGCGGCAGTTCTTC.